The clone carrying this T cell receptor beta chain showed up just a few times. The CDR3 contains 15 residues. Germline V gene sequence: CDR1 SGHNT, CDR2 YYREEE (reference sequence). The trim removed 5 bases at V and 3 bases at J, leaving 9 bases unmatched. This sample was included in a study of beta chain features in type 1 diabetes. Isolated RNA was reverse transcribed in full, so expressed TCRB transcripts were sequenced. TCRdb's table, derived via immunoSEQ multiplex PCR, lists solely in-frame clones and lacks some. The sample holds 350,000 to 450,000 clones, roughly 15% seen once. Using CD45RO/CCR7/CD25/CD127/CD95/CD27, CD4+ naive, central memory, regulatory and stem cell-like memory cells were sorted. Each population that was sorted was more than 95% pure.

Sequencing was done on a sample of naive CD4+ T cells from blood. The origin of this receptor is a woman younger than 35 in good health. This sequence joins TRBV5-4 and TRBJ1-2, with 8 bases matching TRBD1. The CDR3 coding sequence is TGTGCCAGCAGGCCGTCCTTGGGACAGGACTATGGCTACACCTTC. Translation gives CASRPSLGQDYGYTF.